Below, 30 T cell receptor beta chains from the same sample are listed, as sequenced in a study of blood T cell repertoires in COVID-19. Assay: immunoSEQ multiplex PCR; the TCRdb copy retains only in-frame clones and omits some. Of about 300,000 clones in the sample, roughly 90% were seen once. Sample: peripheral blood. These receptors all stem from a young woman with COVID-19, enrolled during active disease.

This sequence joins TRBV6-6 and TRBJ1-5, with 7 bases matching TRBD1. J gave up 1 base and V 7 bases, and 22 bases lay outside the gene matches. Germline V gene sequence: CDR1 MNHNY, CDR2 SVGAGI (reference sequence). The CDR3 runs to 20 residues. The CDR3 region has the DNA TGTGCCAGCATTCGAGGGGCAGGGGGTGGCCTGGAGTCCAGCAATCAGCCCCAGCATTTT. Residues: CASIRGAGGGLESSNQPQHF.

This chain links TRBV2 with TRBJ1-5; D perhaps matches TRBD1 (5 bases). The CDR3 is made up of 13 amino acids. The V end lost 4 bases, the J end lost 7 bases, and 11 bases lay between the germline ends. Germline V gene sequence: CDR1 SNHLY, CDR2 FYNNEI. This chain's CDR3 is CASSVGDSQPQHF. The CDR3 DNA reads TGTGCCAGCAGTGTAGGGGATAGCCAGCCCCAGCATTTT.

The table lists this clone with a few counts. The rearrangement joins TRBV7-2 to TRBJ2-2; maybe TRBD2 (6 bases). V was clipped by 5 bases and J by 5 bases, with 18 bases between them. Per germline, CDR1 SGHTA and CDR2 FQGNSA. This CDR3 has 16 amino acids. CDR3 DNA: TGTGCCAGCAGCCTGGGGCGGGGTGTTGGGACCGGGGAGCTGTTTTTT. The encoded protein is CASSLGRGVGTGELFF.

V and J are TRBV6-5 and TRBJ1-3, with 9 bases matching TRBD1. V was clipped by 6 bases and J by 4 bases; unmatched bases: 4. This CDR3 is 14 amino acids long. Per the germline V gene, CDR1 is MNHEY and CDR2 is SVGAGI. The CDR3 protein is CASSPGQGGNTIYF. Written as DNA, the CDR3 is TGTGCCAGCAGCCCCGGACAGGGGGGAAACACCATATATTTT.

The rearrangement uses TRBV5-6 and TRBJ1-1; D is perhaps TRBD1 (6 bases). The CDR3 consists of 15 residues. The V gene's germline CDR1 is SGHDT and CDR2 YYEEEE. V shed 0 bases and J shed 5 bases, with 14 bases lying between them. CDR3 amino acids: CASSLAGGVGTEAFF. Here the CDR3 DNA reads TGTGCCAGCAGCTTGGCGGGGGGCGTAGGGACTGAAGCTTTCTTT. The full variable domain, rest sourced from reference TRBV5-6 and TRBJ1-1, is DAGVTQSPTHLIKTRGQQVTLRCSPKSGHDTVSWYQQALGQGPQFIFQYYEEEERQRGNFPDRFSGHQFPNYSSELNVNALLLGDSALYLCASSLAGGVGTEAFFGQGTRLTVV.

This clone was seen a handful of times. Written as DNA, the CDR3 is TGTGCCAGCAGCCCGAGGGCCGGCCTAAATTCACCCCTCCACTTT. As protein: CASSPRAGLNSPLHF. The chain carries TRBV5-5 and TRBJ1-6; D remains unclear. V was trimmed by 4 bases and J by 7 bases, leaving 15 bases between them. In germline, CDR1 is SGHKS, CDR2 YYEKEE (reference sequence). The CDR3 totals 15 residues.

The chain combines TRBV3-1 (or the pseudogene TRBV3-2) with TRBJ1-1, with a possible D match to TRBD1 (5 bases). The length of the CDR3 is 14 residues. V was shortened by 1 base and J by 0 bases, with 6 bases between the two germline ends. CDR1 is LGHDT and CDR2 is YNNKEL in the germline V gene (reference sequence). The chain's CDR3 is CASSQGTLNTEAFF. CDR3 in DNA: TGTGCCAGCAGCCAAGGGACACTGAACACTGAAGCTTTCTTT.

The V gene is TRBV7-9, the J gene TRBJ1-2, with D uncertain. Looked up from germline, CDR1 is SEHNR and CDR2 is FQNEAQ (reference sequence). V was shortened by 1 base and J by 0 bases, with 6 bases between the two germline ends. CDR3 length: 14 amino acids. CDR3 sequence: CASSLERANYGYTF. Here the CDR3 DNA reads TGTGCCAGCAGCTTAGAGAGAGCTAACTATGGCTACACCTTC. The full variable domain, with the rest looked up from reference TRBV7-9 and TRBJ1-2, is DTGVSQNPRHKITKRGQNVTFRCDPISEHNRLYWYRQTLGQGPEFLTYFQNEAQLEKSRLLSDRFSAERPKGSFSTLEIQRTEQGDSAMYLCASSLERANYGYTFGSGTRLTVV.

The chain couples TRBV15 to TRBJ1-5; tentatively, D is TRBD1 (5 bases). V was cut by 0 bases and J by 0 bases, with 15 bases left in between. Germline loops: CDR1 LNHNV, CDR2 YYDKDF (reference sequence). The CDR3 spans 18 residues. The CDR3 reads CATSRDSTVGYSNQPQHF. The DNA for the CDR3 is TGTGCCACCAGCAGAGATTCGACAGTCGGATATAGCAATCAGCCCCAGCATTTT.

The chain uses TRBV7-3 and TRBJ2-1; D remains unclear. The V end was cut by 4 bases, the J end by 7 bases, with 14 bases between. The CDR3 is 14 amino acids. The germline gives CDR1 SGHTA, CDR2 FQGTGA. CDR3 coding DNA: TGTGCCAGCAGCTCCGGTGGTACCCTTAATGAGCAGTTCTTC. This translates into CASSSGGTLNEQFF.

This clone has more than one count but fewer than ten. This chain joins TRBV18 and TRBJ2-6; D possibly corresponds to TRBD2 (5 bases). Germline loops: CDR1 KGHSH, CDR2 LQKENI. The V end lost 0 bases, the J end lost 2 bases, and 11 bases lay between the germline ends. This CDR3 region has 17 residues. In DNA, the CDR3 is TGTGCCAGCTCACCACCGGGAGTGATCACTGGGGCCAACGTCCTGACTTTC. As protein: CASSPPGVITGANVLTF.

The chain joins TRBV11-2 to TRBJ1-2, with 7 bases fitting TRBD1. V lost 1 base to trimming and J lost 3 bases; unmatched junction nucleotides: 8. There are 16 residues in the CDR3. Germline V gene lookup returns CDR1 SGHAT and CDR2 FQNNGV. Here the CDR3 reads CASSLGSGGGYYGYTF. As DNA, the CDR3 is TGTGCCAGCAGCTTAGGTTCAGGAGGGGGCTACTATGGCTACACCTTC.

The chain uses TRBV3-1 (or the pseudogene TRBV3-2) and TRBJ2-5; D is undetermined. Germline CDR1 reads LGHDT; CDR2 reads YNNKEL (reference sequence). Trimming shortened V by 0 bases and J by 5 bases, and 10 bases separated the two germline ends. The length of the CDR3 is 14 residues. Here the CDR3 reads CASSQDGSMETQYF. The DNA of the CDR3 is TGTGCCAGCAGCCAAGATGGTAGCATGGAGACCCAGTACTTC.

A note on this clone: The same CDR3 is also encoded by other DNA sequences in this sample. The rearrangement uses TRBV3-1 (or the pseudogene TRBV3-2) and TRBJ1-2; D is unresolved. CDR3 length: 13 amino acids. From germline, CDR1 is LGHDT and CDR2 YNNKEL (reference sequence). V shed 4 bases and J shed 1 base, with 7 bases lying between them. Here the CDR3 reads CASSPTGNYGYTF. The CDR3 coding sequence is TGTGCCAGCAGCCCGACGGGTAACTATGGCTACACCTTC.

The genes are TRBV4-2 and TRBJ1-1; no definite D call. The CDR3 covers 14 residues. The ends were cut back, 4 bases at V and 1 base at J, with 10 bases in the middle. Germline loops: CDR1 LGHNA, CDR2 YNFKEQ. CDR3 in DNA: TGTGCCAGCAGCCCCAAAACAGAGAACACTGAAGCTTTCTTT. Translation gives CASSPKTENTEAFF.

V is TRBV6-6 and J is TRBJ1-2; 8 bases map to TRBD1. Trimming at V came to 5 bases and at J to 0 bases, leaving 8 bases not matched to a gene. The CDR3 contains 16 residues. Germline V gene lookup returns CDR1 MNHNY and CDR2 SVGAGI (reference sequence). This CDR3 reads CASSPRQGFTNYGYTF. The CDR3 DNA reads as TGTGCCAGCAGTCCTCGACAGGGGTTTACTAACTATGGCTACACCTTC.

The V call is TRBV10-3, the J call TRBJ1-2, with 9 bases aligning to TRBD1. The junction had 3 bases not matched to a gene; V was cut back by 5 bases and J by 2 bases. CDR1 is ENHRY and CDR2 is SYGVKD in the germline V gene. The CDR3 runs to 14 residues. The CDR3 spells CAISLTGGNYGYTF. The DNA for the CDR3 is TGTGCCATCAGTTTAACAGGGGGCAACTATGGCTACACCTTC.

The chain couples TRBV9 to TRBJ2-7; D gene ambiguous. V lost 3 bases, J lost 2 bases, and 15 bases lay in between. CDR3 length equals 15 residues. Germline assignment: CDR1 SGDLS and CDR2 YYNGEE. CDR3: CASSGGALPTYEQYF. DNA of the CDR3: TGTGCCAGCAGCGGTGGAGCTCTCCCTACCTACGAGCAGTACTTC.

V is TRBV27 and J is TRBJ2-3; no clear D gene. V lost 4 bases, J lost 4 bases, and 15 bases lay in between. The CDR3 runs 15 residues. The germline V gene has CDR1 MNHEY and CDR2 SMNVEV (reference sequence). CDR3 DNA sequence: TGTGCCAGCAGTTCTACTAAGCGATGGGCAGATACGCAGTATTTT. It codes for CASSSTKRWADTQYF.

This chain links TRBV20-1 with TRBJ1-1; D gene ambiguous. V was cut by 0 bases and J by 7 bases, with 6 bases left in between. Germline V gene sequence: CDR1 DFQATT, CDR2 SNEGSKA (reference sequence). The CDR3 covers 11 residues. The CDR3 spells CSARDPSEAFF. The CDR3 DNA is TGCAGTGCTAGAGATCCCAGTGAAGCTTTCTTT.

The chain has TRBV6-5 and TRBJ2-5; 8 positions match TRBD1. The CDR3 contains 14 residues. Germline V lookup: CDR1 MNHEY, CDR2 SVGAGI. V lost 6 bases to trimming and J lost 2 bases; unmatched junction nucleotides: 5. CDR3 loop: CASSPDRDQETQYF. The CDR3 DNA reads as TGTGCCAGCAGCCCGGACAGGGATCAAGAGACCCAGTACTTC.

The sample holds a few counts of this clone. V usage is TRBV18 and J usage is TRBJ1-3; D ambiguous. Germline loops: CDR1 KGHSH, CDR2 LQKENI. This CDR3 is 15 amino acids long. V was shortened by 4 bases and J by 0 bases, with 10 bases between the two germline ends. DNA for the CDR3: TGTGCCAGCTCACATCCCCCCGGCTCTGGAAACACCATATATTTT. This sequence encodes CASSHPPGSGNTIYF.

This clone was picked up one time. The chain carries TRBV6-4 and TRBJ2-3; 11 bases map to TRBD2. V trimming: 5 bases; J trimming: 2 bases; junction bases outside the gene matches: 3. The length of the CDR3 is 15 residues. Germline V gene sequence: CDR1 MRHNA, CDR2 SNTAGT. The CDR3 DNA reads TGTGCCAGCAGTCTTAGCGGGGGGGCCACAGATACGCAGTATTTT. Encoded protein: CASSLSGGATDTQYF.

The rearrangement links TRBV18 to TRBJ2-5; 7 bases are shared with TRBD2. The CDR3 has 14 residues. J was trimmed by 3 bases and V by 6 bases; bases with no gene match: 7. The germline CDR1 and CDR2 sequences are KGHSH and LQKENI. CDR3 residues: CASSGLGTKETQYF. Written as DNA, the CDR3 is TGTGCCAGCTCCGGTTTAGGGACTAAAGAGACCCAGTACTTC.

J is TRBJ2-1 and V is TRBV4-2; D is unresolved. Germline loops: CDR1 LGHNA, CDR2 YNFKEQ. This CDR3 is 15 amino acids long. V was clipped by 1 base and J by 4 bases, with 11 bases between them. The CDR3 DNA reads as TGTGCCAGCAGCCAAGCGTCCCTCCTTTACAATGAGCAGTTCTTC. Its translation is CASSQASLLYNEQFF.

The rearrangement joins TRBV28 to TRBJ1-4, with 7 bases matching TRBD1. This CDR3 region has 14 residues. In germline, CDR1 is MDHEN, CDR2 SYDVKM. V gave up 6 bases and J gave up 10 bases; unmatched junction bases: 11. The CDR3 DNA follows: TGTGCCAGCAGACGAGGGACAGAGGGGGGAAAACTGTTTTTT. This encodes CASRRGTEGGKLFF.

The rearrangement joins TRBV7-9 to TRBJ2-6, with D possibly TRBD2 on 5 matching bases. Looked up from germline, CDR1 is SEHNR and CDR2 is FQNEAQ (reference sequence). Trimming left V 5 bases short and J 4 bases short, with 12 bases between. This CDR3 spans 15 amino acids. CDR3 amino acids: CASSHEREGANVLTF. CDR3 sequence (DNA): TGTGCCAGCAGCCACGAAAGGGAGGGGGCCAACGTCCTGACTTTC.

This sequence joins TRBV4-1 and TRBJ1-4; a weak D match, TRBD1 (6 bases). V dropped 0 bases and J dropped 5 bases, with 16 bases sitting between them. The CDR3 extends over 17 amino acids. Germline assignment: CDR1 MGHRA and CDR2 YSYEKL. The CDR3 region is CASSQESYRARNEKLFF. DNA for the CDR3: TGCGCCAGCAGCCAAGAAAGCTACAGGGCGCGCAATGAAAAACTGTTTTTT.

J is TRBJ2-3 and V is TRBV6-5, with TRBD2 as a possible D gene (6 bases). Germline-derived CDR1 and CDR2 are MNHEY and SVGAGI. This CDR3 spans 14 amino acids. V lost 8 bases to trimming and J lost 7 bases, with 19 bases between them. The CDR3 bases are TGTGCCAGCTCAATGGGGCGAGGGACTTATACGCAGTATTTT. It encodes CASSMGRGTYTQYF.

The CDR3: CASSFPGQLLGYTF. CDR3 sequence (DNA): TGTGCCAGCAGCTTTCCGGGACAGCTTCTCGGCTACACCTTC. This chain links TRBV11-3 with TRBJ1-2; TRBD1 aligns across 7 bases. J was trimmed by 8 bases and V by 3 bases; bases with no gene match: 9. The germline CDR1 and CDR2 sequences are SGHNT and YENEEA. The CDR3 covers 14 residues.